The 21 T cell receptor beta chains listed next were all sequenced from one sample in a study of OX40 agonist ivuxolimab in advanced cancers. The method was immunoSEQ multiplex PCR; TCRdb's version includes in-frame clones alone and lacks a portion of them. The repertoire holds around 89,000 clones, with approximately 91% as singletons. The source material was CD4+ or CD8+ T cells sorted from blood, sampled in a trial of the OX40 agonist ivuxolimab. These receptors were obtained from an adult with an advanced solid tumor such as melanoma, head and neck, liver or kidney cancer.

The rearrangement joins TRBV5-1 to TRBJ2-2, with 10 bases identical to TRBD2. V trimming: 6 bases; J trimming: 6 bases; junction bases outside the gene matches: 14. Per the germline V gene, CDR1 is SGHRS and CDR2 is YFSETQ. The CDR3 runs 17 residues. The CDR3: CASMGASGRVSPGELFF. CDR3 nucleotide sequence: TGCGCCAGCATGGGGGCTAGCGGGAGAGTCAGTCCCGGGGAGCTGTTTTTT.

The chain couples TRBV2 to TRBJ2-3; D is uncertain. V lost 3 bases, J lost 1 base, and 5 bases lay in between. CDR1 SNHLY and CDR2 FYNNEI come from the germline V gene. The CDR3 has 13 amino acids. DNA for the CDR3: TGTGCCAGCAGTGACCCAGGCACAGATACGCAGTATTTT. This translates into CASSDPGTDTQYF.

The gene calls are TRBV15 and TRBJ1-2; maybe TRBD1 (6 bases). Trimming stripped 4 bases from V and 6 bases from J, with 15 bases between. There are 14 residues in the CDR3. Germline values: CDR1 LNHNV, CDR2 YYDKDF (reference sequence). CDR3 bases: TGTGCCACCAGCACCAGTACAGGGATCCATGGCTACACCTTC. Protein product: CATSTSTGIHGYTF.

The gene calls are TRBV6-5 and TRBJ2-5; no clear D gene. The germline V gene encodes CDR1 MNHEY and CDR2 SVGAGI. V was pared by 2 bases and J by 1 base, with 11 bases between. This CDR3 has 15 amino acids. Here the CDR3 reads CASSYGVESQETQYF. CDR3 nucleotide sequence: TGTGCCAGCAGTTACGGCGTAGAGTCCCAAGAGACCCAGTACTTC.

The V and J genes are TRBV7-2 and TRBJ2-2; D remains unclear. Per germline, CDR1 SGHTA and CDR2 FQGNSA. V dropped 1 base and J dropped 0 bases, with 9 bases sitting between them. The CDR3 is 16 amino acids. CDR3 coding DNA: TGTGCCAGCAGCTTAGTAGGACGGCCGAACACCGGGGAGCTGTTTTTT. Its translation is CASSLVGRPNTGELFF.

Comment on this clone: The junction departs from the called germline gene at one end, perhaps through a read error. This chain joins TRBV10-3 and TRBJ2-1, with D perhaps assigned TRBD1 or TRBD2 (5 bases each). The V gene's germline CDR1 is ENHRY and CDR2 SYGVKD. The CDR3 consists of 13 residues. CDR3 sequence reads: CAIGETGRNEQFF. The CDR3 DNA follows: TGTGCCATCGGTGAAACGGGACGCAATGAGCAGTTCTTC.

The chain recombines TRBV7-2 with TRBJ2-1, with D possibly TRBD2 on 6 matching bases. The length of the CDR3 is 15 residues. Trimming removed 7 bases at V and 3 bases at J, with 16 bases between. CDR1 and CDR2 from the germline V gene are SGHTA and FQGNSA. In DNA form, the CDR3 reads TGTGCCAGCACACTGGGGTCGGGACTCTACAATGAGCAGTTCTTC. Translating gives CASTLGSGLYNEQFF. Variable domain in full (rest from reference TRBV7-2 and TRBJ2-1): GAGVSQSPSNKVTEKGKDVELRCDPISGHTALYWYRQSLGQGLEFLIYFQGNSAPDKSGLPSDRFSAERTGGSVSTLTIQRTQQEDSAVYLCASTLGSGLYNEQFFGPGTRLTVL.

This sequence joins TRBV27 and TRBJ1-5; TRBD1 aligns across 7 bases. This CDR3 region has 14 residues. Per germline, CDR1 MNHEY and CDR2 SMNVEV (reference sequence). V lost 5 bases and J lost 1; bases outside the gene matches: 2. The CDR3 loop reads CASSTGVSNQPQHF. CDR3 DNA: TGTGCCAGCAGTACAGGGGTAAGCAATCAGCCCCAGCATTTT.

The rearrangement links TRBV6-5 to TRBJ1-2, with 7 bases that match TRBD1. This CDR3 region has 15 residues. Germline assignment: CDR1 MNHEY and CDR2 SVGAGI. V shed 6 bases and J 4 bases; nucleotides not matched to a gene: 11. CDR3 nucleotides: TGTGCCAGCAGGGTGGACAGGACGTGGTCCTATGGCTACACCTTC. It is translated as CASRVDRTWSYGYTF.

This clone has more than one count but fewer than ten. The rearrangement joins TRBV2 to TRBJ1-1; the D gene is possibly TRBD1 (5 bases). Germline V CDR1 and CDR2: SNHLY, FYNNEI. Trimming removed 3 bases at V and 5 bases at J, with 13 bases between. The CDR3 covers 14 residues. The CDR3, as DNA: TGTGCCAGCAGTGATCAAGGGGATGGGACTGAAGCTTTCTTT. Translation: CASSDQGDGTEAFF.

Only a few counts were recorded for this clone. The chain is built from TRBV18 and TRBJ1-1, with no clear D. Trimming removed 3 bases from V and 0 bases from J, with 5 bases in between. The CDR3 extends over 13 amino acids. Germline V gene lookup returns CDR1 KGHSH and CDR2 LQKENI. The CDR3 sequence: CASSPGLNTEAFF. The CDR3 nucleotides are TGTGCCAGCTCACCCGGACTGAACACTGAAGCTTTCTTT.

The rearrangement joins TRBV28 to TRBJ2-1; 8 nucleotides align to TRBD2. The ends lost 5 bases at V and 6 bases at J; junction bases unmatched: 12. Per the germline V gene, CDR1 is MDHEN and CDR2 is SYDVKM. The CDR3 length is 16 residues. The CDR3 spells CASSTAGAGGFNEQFF. The CDR3 DNA reads TGTGCCAGCAGTACCGCCGGGGCGGGGGGTTTCAATGAGCAGTTCTTC.

This clone occurred once. This CDR3 is CASSPRSGRSTDTQYF. The CDR3 region has the DNA TGTGCCAGCAGCCCCAGAAGCGGGAGAAGCACAGATACGCAGTATTTT. The V gene is TRBV11-3, the J gene TRBJ2-3; 8 bases line up with TRBD2. The CDR3 sequence is 16 residues long. Trimming at V came to 5 bases and at J to 0 bases, leaving 7 bases not matched to a gene. Germline CDR1 reads SGHNT; CDR2 reads YENEEA.

CDR3: CASSLTGANTEAFF. CDR3 nucleotide sequence: TGTGCCAGCAGCTTGACAGGTGCGAACACTGAAGCTTTCTTT. The chain employs TRBV11-3 and TRBJ1-1; a possible D gene is TRBD1 (6 bases). The CDR3 runs 14 residues. V was pared by 3 bases and J by 1 base, with 9 bases between. Germline assignment: CDR1 SGHNT and CDR2 YENEEA.

This chain links TRBV25-1 with TRBJ1-6, with TRBD1 matching 8 bases. The CDR3 runs to 13 residues. Germline assignment: CDR1 MGHDK and CDR2 SYGVNS. V trimming: 3 bases; J trimming: 9 bases; junction bases outside the gene matches: 1. The CDR3 DNA sequence: TGTGCCAGCAGTGATGACAGGGGTTCACCCCTCCACTTT. Encoded protein: CASSDDRGSPLHF.

The table lists this clone with a count of one. This chain joins TRBV7-2 and TRBJ2-5, with D uncertain. Germline CDR1 and CDR2: SGHTA and FQGNSA. The CDR3 consists of 14 residues. Deletions cut 4 bases from V and 5 bases from J, with 14 bases between. CDR3 in amino acids: CASSSPPFEETQYF. CDR3 sequence (DNA): TGTGCCAGCAGCTCCCCCCCCTTCGAGGAGACCCAGTACTTC.

The chain carries TRBV18 and TRBJ1-2; 9 bases align to TRBD1. Germline V CDR1 and CDR2: KGHSH, LQKENI. Trimming removed 2 bases from V and 3 bases from J; junction bases left unmatched: 10. The CDR3 totals 17 residues. This chain's CDR3 is CASSPSGTGGADYGYTF. DNA of the CDR3: TGTGCCAGCTCACCATCGGGCACAGGGGGCGCCGACTATGGCTACACCTTC.

The chain joins TRBV5-8 to TRBJ2-5; D unclear. Germline V gene lookup returns CDR1 SGHTS and CDR2 YDEGEE. CDR3 length: 15 residues. V lost 0 bases, J lost 0 bases, and 9 bases lay in between. In DNA form, the CDR3 reads TGTGCCAGCAGCTTGGAAGGAAATTACCAAGAGACCCAGTACTTC. It translates to CASSLEGNYQETQYF.

The chain is built from TRBV7-2 and TRBJ2-5; D is ambiguous. The CDR3 spans 14 residues. V shed 5 bases and J shed 0 bases, with 10 bases lying between them. CDR1 is SGHTA and CDR2 is FQGNSA in the germline V gene. The CDR3 sequence: CASSLRTHQETQYF. CDR3 DNA: TGTGCCAGCAGCCTACGAACTCACCAAGAGACCCAGTACTTC.

In this sample, this clone turned up once. The chain combines TRBV20-1 with TRBJ2-5; maybe TRBD2 (5 bases). The V and J ends lost 6 bases and 5 bases respectively, with 7 bases between them. Germline CDR1 and CDR2: DFQATT and SNEGSKA (reference sequence). The CDR3 is made up of 10 amino acids. CDR3 in amino acids: CSAREETQYF. The CDR3, as DNA: TGCAGTGCGAGGGAGGAGACCCAGTACTTC.

The chain is built from TRBV28 and TRBJ2-7; 9 bases fit TRBD1. The germline V gene encodes CDR1 MDHEN and CDR2 SYDVKM. Unmatched junction bases numbered 7, after V lost 2 bases and J lost 5 bases. The CDR3 loop spans 15 amino acids. The CDR3 region has the DNA TGTGCCAGCAGTTTACCGGGACAGGGACGCCACGAGCAGTACTTC. It codes for CASSLPGQGRHEQYF.